The 9 T cell receptor beta chains presented below share a single source sample, sequenced in a study of Graves' ophthalmopathy and Graves' hyperthyroidism. Investigators amplified TCR beta CDR3 regions from RNA transcripts. Second-round multiplex PCR came after a first-round RT-PCR that employed HTBI primers. MiXCR, applied by TCRdb to the multiplex PCR reads, yields one record per CDR3 protein. The repertoire includes 300,000 to 400,000 distinct CDR3 sequences, roughly 17% of them detected once, and 2% to 3% sits in the top ten. The sequenced sample was peripheral blood. These TCRs come from an adult woman with stable Graves' hyperthyroidism.

This clonotype was seen at least ten times. The V and J genes are TRBV28 and TRBJ1-1; tentative D call: TRBD1 (6 bases). Germline-derived CDR1 and CDR2 are MDHEN and SYDVKM. V lost 4 bases to trimming and J lost 8 bases, with 17 bases between them. This CDR3 contains 14 residues. The CDR3 spells CASSSKFAGVEAFF. The CDR3 DNA follows: TGTGCCAGCAGTTCGAAATTCGCAGGGGTAGAAGCTTTCTTT. The variable domain in full, completed from reference TRBV28 and TRBJ1-1, reads DVKVTQSSRYLVKRTGEKVFLECVQDMDHENMFWYRQDPGLGLRLIYFSYDVKMKEKGDIPEGYSVSREKKERFSLILESASTNQTSMYLCASSSKFAGVEAFFGQGTRLTVV.

Only a few counts were recorded for this clonotype. The rearrangement links TRBV6-5 to TRBJ2-7, with TRBD2 identical over 8 bases. J was trimmed by 0 bases and V by 0 bases; bases with no gene match: 1. The germline V gene encodes CDR1 MNHEY and CDR2 SVGAGI. The CDR3 has 15 amino acids. The CDR3 bases are TGTGCCAGCAGTTACTCTAGCGGGATCTCCTACGAGCAGTACGTC. Protein sequence: CASSYSSGISYEQYV.

At least ten counts were recorded for this clonotype. The chain links TRBV14 to TRBJ2-5; D is undetermined. Deletions cut 5 bases from V and 7 bases from J, with 8 bases between. The germline V gene has CDR1 SGHDN and CDR2 FVKESK. The CDR3 is made up of 11 amino acids. Here the CDR3 reads CASSSMGTQYF. The CDR3 bases are TGTGCCAGCAGCTCCATGGGGACCCAGTACTTC.

The gene calls are TRBV12-3 or TRBV12-4 and TRBJ1-2, with 11 bases that match TRBD1. The CDR3 is 16 residues long. The V segment lost 1 base and the J segment 8 bases; nucleotides outside the gene matches: 9. DNA for the CDR3: TGTGCCAGCAGTTTAGGGGTTAGGACAGGGGGCAACGGCTACACCTTC. Its protein product is CASSLGVRTGGNGYTF.

The sample holds many counts of this clonotype. V gene TRBV28 combines with J gene TRBJ1-6, with 7 bases fitting TRBD1. This CDR3 contains 17 residues. Trimming removed 5 bases from V and 0 bases from J; junction bases left unmatched: 7. Germline lookup yields CDR1 MDHEN and CDR2 SYDVKM. CDR3 coding DNA: TGTGCCAGCAGTGAACCGGGACAGAGCTCCTATAATTCACCCCTCCACTTT. It yields the protein CASSEPGQSSYNSPLHF.

This clonotype was counted only a few times. The chain uses TRBV28 and TRBJ2-6; D unclear. CDR3 length: 17 residues. The germline V gene has CDR1 MDHEN and CDR2 SYDVKM. Trimming shortened V by 1 base and J by 1 base, and 11 bases separated the two germline ends. CDR3 region: CASSLSSGLSGANVLTF. The CDR3 DNA reads as TGTGCCAGCAGTTTATCGTCAGGTCTGTCTGGGGCCAACGTCCTGACTTTC.

This clonotype was seen at least ten times. The chain recombines TRBV28 with TRBJ1-6, with D perhaps matching TRBD1 (6 bases). In germline, CDR1 is MDHEN, CDR2 SYDVKM. Between the trimmed V and J ends, which lost 5 bases and 5 bases, there was a span of 31 bases. This CDR3 spans 21 amino acids. In DNA, the CDR3 is TGTGCCAGCAGTCCGCTACGCCTGGACAGAACCGGGGATAAGAATAATTCACCCCTCCACTTT. Its protein product is CASSPLRLDRTGDKNNSPLHF.

This clonotype has at least ten counts. V usage is TRBV7-9 and J usage is TRBJ1-1; D uncertain. V lost 3 bases and J lost 0, with 11 bases in between. The CDR3 runs 15 residues. The germline V gene encodes CDR1 SEHNR and CDR2 FQNEAQ (reference sequence). Here the CDR3 reads CASSFSVGLNTEAFF. DNA of the CDR3: TGTGCCAGCAGCTTCTCCGTCGGCCTGAACACTGAAGCTTTCTTT.

This clonotype was seen at least ten times. The rearrangement links TRBV11-1 to TRBJ2-7; D tentatively reads TRBD1 or TRBD2 (6 bases each). Trimming took off 5 bases at V and 4 bases at J, with 21 bases between the two ends. The CDR3 spans 16 residues. Germline V CDR1 and CDR2: SGHAT, FQDESV (reference sequence). CDR3 bases: TGTGCCAGCAGCCCCCAGAGCATAAAGGGGGGTTACGAGCAGTACTTC. Translated: CASSPQSIKGGYEQYF.